The 31 T cell receptor beta chains listed next were all sequenced from one sample in a study of blood T cell repertoires in COVID-19 (dated by TCRdb to about 2020). Receptor amplification or capture employed the immunoSEQ multiplex PCR assay. TCRdb provides this immuneACCESS table in a form limited to in-frame rearrangements. Some clones are lacking; in checked studies, under half of them reflect an unresolved V gene, and why the rest are absent is not known. Recorded for this sample are about 470,000 clones; 87% of them occurred a single time. The ten largest clonotypes hold 0.7% of the sample. Specimen: PBMCs or T cells enriched from blood (not recorded which). Receptor source: a woman aged 18 to 35 who had recovered from COVID-19.

This clone occurred once. This rearrangement joins TRBV5-1 to TRBJ1-2; D is uncertain. The CDR3 loop spans 14 amino acids. Germline V gene sequence: CDR1 SGHRS, CDR2 YFSETQ. The V and J ends lost 3 bases and 5 bases respectively, with 14 bases between them. Here the CDR3 DNA reads TGCGCCAGCAGCTCCGCCGGGTCGCTTTATGGCTACACCTTC. This gives the protein CASSSAGSLYGYTF.

This clone was picked up one time. The V and J genes are TRBV30 and TRBJ1-2; 9 nucleotides match TRBD1. This CDR3 contains 14 residues. Losses at the gene ends were 2 bases for V and 4 bases for J; bases not matched to a gene: 5. Germline V gene lookup returns CDR1 GTSNPN and CDR2 SVGIG (reference sequence). This CDR3 is CAWSRDRDGYGYTF. The CDR3 DNA follows: TGTGCCTGGAGTAGGGACAGGGACGGCTATGGCTACACCTTC.

The genes are TRBV13 and TRBJ2-4; no clear D. V lost 2 bases and J lost 6, with 14 bases in between. From germline, CDR1 is PRHDT and CDR2 FYEKMQ (reference sequence). The CDR3 loop spans 15 amino acids. For the CDR3, the DNA is TGTGCCAGCAGCTTAAAGATCCTACCGGGAAACATTCAGTACTTC. Protein product: CASSLKILPGNIQYF.

The chain has TRBV28 and TRBJ2-6; 12 bases agree with TRBD1. The ends lost 6 bases at V and 4 bases at J; junction bases unmatched: 7. The length of the CDR3 is 17 residues. CDR1 is MDHEN and CDR2 is SYDVKM in the germline V gene. The CDR3 nucleotides are TGTGCCAGCAGACCCGGGACAGGGGGCACAGGGGCCAACGTCCTGACTTTC. This gives the protein CASRPGTGGTGANVLTF.

The CDR3 reads CASSVTSGGHNEQFF. DNA for the CDR3: TGTGCCAGCAGCGTAACTAGCGGGGGACACAATGAGCAGTTCTTC. This chain uses TRBV9 with TRBJ2-1, with TRBD2 matching over 11 bases. V lost 1 base to trimming and J lost 5 bases; unmatched junction nucleotides: 2. Germline V lookup: CDR1 SGDLS, CDR2 YYNGEE. The CDR3 is made up of 15 amino acids.

This chain connects TRBV15 to TRBJ1-1, with a tentative D call TRBD1 (6 bases). The V gene lost 5 bases and the J gene lost 3 bases, with 10 bases spanning the gap. CDR3 length: 13 residues. The germline V gene has CDR1 LNHNV and CDR2 YYDKDF (reference sequence). The CDR3 region has the DNA TGTGCCACCAGCTCGTACAGGGACACTGAAGCTTTCTTT. Protein product: CATSSYRDTEAFF.

CDR3 DNA: TGTGCCATCAGTGAGACGTCAGGGGGAGACACTGAAGCTTTCTTT. It translates to CAISETSGGDTEAFF. The chain recombines TRBV10-3 with TRBJ1-1; TRBD1 aligns across 7 bases. The CDR3 totals 15 residues. With 2 bases clipped from V and 3 bases from J, the junction kept 6 bases outside the gene matches. The V gene's germline CDR1 is ENHRY and CDR2 SYGVKD.

This chain joins TRBV7-8 and TRBJ1-2, with 7 bases matching TRBD1. This CDR3 is built from 19 residues. With 5 bases clipped from V and 3 bases from J, the junction kept 21 bases outside the gene matches. CDR1 is SGHVS and CDR2 is FQNEAQ in the germline V gene. The CDR3 spells CASSRDRVIRSGFYYGYTF. CDR3 nucleotide sequence: TGTGCCAGCAGCCGCGACAGGGTAATTCGAAGTGGTTTTTACTATGGCTACACCTTC.

The chain couples TRBV2 to TRBJ1-1; D perhaps matches TRBD1 (5 bases). V was cut by 6 bases and J by 1 base, with 9 bases left in between. The CDR3 is 13 amino acids. Per the germline V gene, CDR1 is SNHLY and CDR2 is FYNNEI. The CDR3 DNA reads TGTGCCAGCAGGCCGACAGAGAACACTGAAGCTTTCTTT. Protein product: CASRPTENTEAFF.

The chain joins TRBV19 to TRBJ2-1, with TRBD2 matching over 12 bases. V was clipped by 7 bases and J by 10 bases; unmatched bases: 11. The CDR3 sequence is 15 residues long. CDR1 LNHDA and CDR2 SQIVND come from the germline V gene (reference sequence). The CDR3 DNA sequence: TGTGCCAGTACCCTGGGGCTAGCGGGGGGGCGGGAGCAGTTCTTC. Protein product: CASTLGLAGGREQFF.

The V and J genes are TRBV3-1 (or the pseudogene TRBV3-2) and TRBJ2-5; 9 nucleotides line up with TRBD1. Germline V gene lookup returns CDR1 LGHDT and CDR2 YNNKEL (reference sequence). This CDR3 region has 15 residues. J gave up 4 bases and V 4 bases, and 7 bases lay outside the gene matches. The DNA for the CDR3 is TGTGCCAGCAGCCCCGGACAGGGACAGGGAGAGACCCAGTACTTC. Protein product: CASSPGQGQGETQYF.

Only one count was recorded for this clone. This chain connects TRBV6-5 to TRBJ2-3; 9 bases are shared with TRBD1. The J segment lost 3 bases and the V segment lost 5 bases, leaving 3 bases of the junction unmatched. This CDR3 spans 14 amino acids. Germline V gives CDR1 MNHEY, CDR2 SVGAGI. CDR3 nucleotide sequence: TGTGCCAGCAGTCCCGGGACAGGGACAGATACGCAGTATTTT. Protein product: CASSPGTGTDTQYF.

The rearrangement links TRBV2 to TRBJ1-5; D may be TRBD1 (5 bases). V lost 0 bases to trimming and J lost 6 bases, with 21 bases between them. The germline CDR1 and CDR2 sequences are SNHLY and FYNNEI. The CDR3 is 18 residues long. The CDR3 DNA follows: TGTGCCAGCAGTGAAGCCGAGGATCGGGGGTCTTTCGGTCAGCCCCAGCATTTT. Encoded protein: CASSEAEDRGSFGQPQHF.

The chain combines TRBV30 with TRBJ2-1; 9 bases are a match to TRBD2. Trimming at V came to 0 bases and at J to 5 bases, leaving 8 bases not matched to a gene. CDR1 is GTSNPN, CDR2 SVGIG, per germline (reference sequence). The CDR3 totals 16 residues. CDR3 DNA sequence: TGTGCCTGGAGTGTAGCCCGACTAGCGGCCCACAATGAGCAGTTCTTC. It translates to CAWSVARLAAHNEQFF.

V gene TRBV10-3 combines with J gene TRBJ1-5; maybe TRBD1 (5 bases). V lost 3 bases to trimming and J lost 5 bases, with 14 bases between them. The CDR3 covers 15 residues. The germline V gene has CDR1 ENHRY and CDR2 SYGVKD. CDR3 sequence reads: CAISEYQGSDQPQHF. The CDR3 nucleotides are TGTGCCATCAGTGAATATCAGGGCAGCGATCAGCCCCAGCATTTT.

This chain joins TRBV5-1 and TRBJ2-5, with 10 bases identical to TRBD2. Germline CDR1 and CDR2: SGHRS and YFSETQ. The CDR3 is 15 residues long. J gave up 4 bases and V 3 bases, and 6 bases lay outside the gene matches. The DNA for the CDR3 is TGCGCCAGCAGCTCCAGCGGGGGGGCCGTAGAGACCCAGTACTTC. Amino acids: CASSSSGGAVETQYF. Using reference TRBV5-1 and TRBJ2-5 for the parts outside the CDR3, the full variable domain is KAGVTQTPRYLIKTRGQQVTLSCSPISGHRSVSWYQQTPGQGLQFLFEYFSETQRNKGNFPGRFSGRQFSNSRSEMNVSTLELGDSALYLCASSSSGGAVETQYFGPGTRLLVL.

This clone was counted once. This chain joins TRBV27 and TRBJ2-6; 9 bases are a match to TRBD1. CDR1 is MNHEY and CDR2 is SMNVEV in the germline V gene (reference sequence). V trimming: 10 bases; J trimming: 4 bases; junction bases outside the gene matches: 5. The CDR3 runs to 14 residues. The CDR3 loop reads CATRTGDGANVLTF. For the CDR3, the DNA is TGTGCCACCCGGACAGGGGACGGGGCCAACGTCCTGACTTTC.

V gene TRBV12-5 combines with J gene TRBJ2-3, with TRBD1 identical over 8 bases. CDR1 and CDR2 from the germline V gene are LGHNT and FRNRAP. The J segment lost 6 bases and the V segment lost 6 bases, leaving 8 bases of the junction unmatched. CDR3 length equals 14 residues. The CDR3 DNA reads TGTGCTAGTGGACCGGACAGGGAAGCGGATACGCAGTATTTT. Its translation: CASGPDREADTQYF.

This clone has just one count. V and J are TRBV19 and TRBJ2-3, with 10 bases matching TRBD2. Germline V lookup: CDR1 LNHDA, CDR2 SQIVND (reference sequence). CDR3 size: 16 residues. With 1 base clipped from V and 5 bases from J, the junction kept 6 bases outside the gene matches. The CDR3 here is CASSIGERGGGDTQYF. In DNA, the CDR3 is TGTGCCAGTAGTATAGGGGAGCGGGGGGGAGGAGATACGCAGTATTTT.

This chain uses TRBV12-3 or TRBV12-4 with TRBJ1-5, with D unclear. Trimming stripped 3 bases from V and 6 bases from J, with 9 bases between. The CDR3 spans 13 residues. Written as DNA, the CDR3 is TGTGCCAGCAGTTTCGGGGTAGGTCAGCCCCAGCATTTT. As protein: CASSFGVGQPQHF.

V is TRBV19 and J is TRBJ2-1, with 8 bases that match TRBD2. The CDR3 runs 18 residues. The trim removed 1 base at V and 10 bases at J, leaving 18 bases unmatched. From germline, CDR1 is LNHDA and CDR2 SQIVND (reference sequence). The CDR3 sequence is CASSIARTPGLVEGEQFF. The CDR3 DNA sequence: TGTGCCAGTAGTATAGCCCGTACCCCGGGACTAGTGGAGGGGGAGCAGTTCTTC.

The chain employs TRBV5-1 and TRBJ1-1; the D gene is possibly TRBD1 (5 bases). Germline V gene sequence: CDR1 SGHRS, CDR2 YFSETQ. V was trimmed by 1 base and J by 3 bases, leaving 10 bases between them. The CDR3 consists of 14 residues. The CDR3 bases are TGCGCCAGCAGCTTGTCAGGGATGGACACTGAAGCTTTCTTT. It yields the protein CASSLSGMDTEAFF.

The chain uses TRBV30 and TRBJ2-3, with TRBD2 identical over 10 bases. The germline V gene encodes CDR1 GTSNPN and CDR2 SVGIG (reference sequence). The CDR3 contains 15 residues. Unmatched junction bases numbered 4, after V lost 0 bases and J lost 4 bases. For the CDR3, the DNA is TGTGCCTGGAGTGTATCAGCGGGGGGGCCAGATACGCAGTATTTT. Protein product: CAWSVSAGGPDTQYF.

J is TRBJ2-7 and V is TRBV28, with 9 bases that match TRBD1. The V and J ends lost 5 bases and 4 bases, in that order; junction bases with no gene match: 0. Germline CDR1 is MDHEN and CDR2 is SYDVKM. The CDR3 sequence is 12 residues long. The CDR3 sequence is CASSGQGYEQYF. In DNA, the CDR3 is TGTGCCAGCAGTGGACAGGGGTACGAGCAGTACTTC.

The genes are TRBV5-4 and TRBJ1-2; the D is unclear. Germline CDR1 reads SGHNT; CDR2 reads YYREEE (reference sequence). V gave up 0 bases and J gave up 1 base, with 7 bases separating them. The CDR3 has 14 residues. CDR3 sequence: CASSLDGLNYGYTF. The CDR3 nucleotides read TGTGCCAGCAGCTTGGATGGGCTTAACTATGGCTACACCTTC.

This chain uses TRBV28 with TRBJ2-1, with TRBD1 identical over 7 bases. The V segment lost 6 bases and the J segment 9 bases; nucleotides outside the gene matches: 14. This CDR3 region has 15 residues. Germline V gene data show CDR1 as MDHEN and CDR2 as SYDVKM. The CDR3 loop reads CASRGWGTALGEQFF. DNA for the CDR3: TGTGCCAGCAGGGGGTGGGGGACAGCCTTGGGTGAGCAGTTCTTC.

The chain joins TRBV14 to TRBJ2-1, with D perhaps matching TRBD2 (6 bases). V dropped 3 bases and J dropped 9 bases, with 18 bases sitting between them. The CDR3 is 15 amino acids. Germline CDR1 reads SGHDN; CDR2 reads FVKESK. The CDR3 DNA follows: TGTGCCAGCAGCCAGGCGGCTAGCGAAAGGGCTGAGCAGTTCTTC. Translated, it gives CASSQAASERAEQFF.

The V gene is TRBV5-1, the J gene TRBJ1-5; D might be TRBD1 (5 bases). Germline V gene data show CDR1 as SGHRS and CDR2 as YFSETQ. The CDR3 is 13 residues long. V lost 5 bases and J lost 3, with 9 bases in between. The CDR3 region has the DNA TGCGCCAGCAGGGAAGGGGTCAATCAGCCCCAGCATTTT. Translating it yields CASREGVNQPQHF.

The chain couples TRBV4-1 to TRBJ1-1; no clear D gene. Germline assignment: CDR1 MGHRA and CDR2 YSYEKL. The CDR3 length is 15 residues. V lost 2 bases, J lost 1 base, and 11 bases lay in between. DNA of the CDR3: TGCGCCAGCAGCCAACTGCACTTCTCGAACACTGAAGCTTTCTTT. Translating it yields CASSQLHFSNTEAFF.

This rearrangement joins TRBV5-1 to TRBJ2-3; possibly TRBD2 for D (5 bases). Looked up from germline, CDR1 is SGHRS and CDR2 is YFSETQ. The V and J ends lost 4 bases and 2 bases respectively, with 11 bases between them. The CDR3 runs 14 residues. CDR3 sequence: CASSIQRTTDTQYF. CDR3 sequence (DNA): TGCGCCAGCAGCATCCAGCGGACCACAGATACGCAGTATTTT. Full variable domain (missing parts from reference TRBV5-1 and TRBJ2-3): KAGVTQTPRYLIKTRGQQVTLSCSPISGHRSVSWYQQTPGQGLQFLFEYFSETQRNKGNFPGRFSGRQFSNSRSEMNVSTLELGDSALYLCASSIQRTTDTQYFGPGTRLTVL.

The table lists this clone with a count of one. This rearrangement joins TRBV7-3 to TRBJ1-1; D gene unclear. Germline CDR1 reads SGHTA; CDR2 reads FQGTGA. There are 14 residues in the CDR3. The germline V and J ends were trimmed by 3 bases and 0 bases, with 8 bases remaining between them. The CDR3 sequence is CASSFAGMNTEAFF. The CDR3 coding sequence is TGTGCCAGCAGCTTCGCGGGTATGAACACTGAAGCTTTCTTT.